This T cell receptor beta chain comes out of a study of T cell repertoires in ileal Crohn's disease. General observations from the study: Clonal expansions were more frequent in active smokers than non-smokers at surgery.

CDR3 size: 19 residues. V lost 4 bases to trimming and J lost 5 bases; unmatched junction nucleotides: 13. Germline loops: CDR1 SGHRS, CDR2 YFSETQ. Details on this clone: The antigen is undetermined.

The time point denotes: neoterminal ileum biopsy at postoperative endoscopy, about 6 months after surgery. Measured with immunoSEQ multiplex PCR; TCRdb has only the in-frame clones, and not every one. Among roughly 9,200 clones, roughly 78% were seen once, and the ten largest hold around 19%. The chain employs TRBV5-1 and TRBJ2-1; TRBD2 agrees at 15 bases. Sequenced input: ileal tissue. The sequence was collected from an adult with Crohn's disease. The CDR3 reads CASSPWTSGRASINNEQFF. CDR3 DNA: TGCGCCAGCAGCCCCTGGACTAGCGGGAGGGCCTCTATTAACAATGAGCAGTTCTTC.